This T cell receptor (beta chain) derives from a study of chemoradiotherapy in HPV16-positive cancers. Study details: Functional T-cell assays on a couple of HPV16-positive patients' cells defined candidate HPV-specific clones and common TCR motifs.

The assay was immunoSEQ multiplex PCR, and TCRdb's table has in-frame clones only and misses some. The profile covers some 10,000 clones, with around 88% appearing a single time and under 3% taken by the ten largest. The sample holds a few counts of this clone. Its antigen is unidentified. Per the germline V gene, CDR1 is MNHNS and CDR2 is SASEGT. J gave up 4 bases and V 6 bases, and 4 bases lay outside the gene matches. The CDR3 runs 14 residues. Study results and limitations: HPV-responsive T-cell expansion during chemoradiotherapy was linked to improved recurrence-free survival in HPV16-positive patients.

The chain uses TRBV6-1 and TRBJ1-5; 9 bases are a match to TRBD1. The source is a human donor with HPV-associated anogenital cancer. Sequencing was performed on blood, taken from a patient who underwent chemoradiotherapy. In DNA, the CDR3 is TGTGCCAGCAGGACAGGGGGACGGAATCAGCCCCAGCATTTT. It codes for CASRTGGRNQPQHF.